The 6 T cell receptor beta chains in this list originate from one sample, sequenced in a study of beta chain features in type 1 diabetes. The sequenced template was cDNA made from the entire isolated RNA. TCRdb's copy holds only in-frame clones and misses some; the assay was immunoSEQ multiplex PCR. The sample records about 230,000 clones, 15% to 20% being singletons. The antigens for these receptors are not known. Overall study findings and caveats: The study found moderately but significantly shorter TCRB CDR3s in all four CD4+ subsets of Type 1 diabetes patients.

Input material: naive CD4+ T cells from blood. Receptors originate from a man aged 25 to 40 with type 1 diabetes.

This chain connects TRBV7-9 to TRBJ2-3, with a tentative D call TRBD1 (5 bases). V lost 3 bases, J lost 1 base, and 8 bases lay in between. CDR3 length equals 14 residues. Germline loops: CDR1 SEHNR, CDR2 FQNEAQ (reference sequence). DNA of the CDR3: TGTGCCAGCAGCTTTGTACAGGGCACAGATACGCAGTATTTT. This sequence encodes CASSFVQGTDTQYF.

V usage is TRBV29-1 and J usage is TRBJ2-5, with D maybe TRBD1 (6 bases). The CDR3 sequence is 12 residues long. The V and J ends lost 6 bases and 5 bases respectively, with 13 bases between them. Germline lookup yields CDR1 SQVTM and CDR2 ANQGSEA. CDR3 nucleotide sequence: TGCAGCGTGATTACAGGGCAGGAGACCCAGTACTTC. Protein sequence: CSVITGQETQYF.

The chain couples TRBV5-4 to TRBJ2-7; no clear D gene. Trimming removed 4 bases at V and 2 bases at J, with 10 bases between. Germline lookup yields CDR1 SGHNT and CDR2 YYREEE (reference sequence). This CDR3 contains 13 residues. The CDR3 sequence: CASSPDPAYEQYF. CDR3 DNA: TGTGCCAGCAGCCCTGACCCTGCCTACGAGCAGTACTTC. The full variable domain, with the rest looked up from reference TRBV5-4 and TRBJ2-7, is ETGVTQSPTHLIKTRGQQVTLRCSSQSGHNTVSWYQQALGQGPQFIFQYYREEENGRGNFPPRFSGLQFPNYSSELNVNALELDDSALYLCASSPDPAYEQYFGPGTRLTVT.

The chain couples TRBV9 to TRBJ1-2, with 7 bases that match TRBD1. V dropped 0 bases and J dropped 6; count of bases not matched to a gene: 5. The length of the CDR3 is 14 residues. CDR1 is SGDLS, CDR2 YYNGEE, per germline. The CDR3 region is CASSVGQGKDGYTF. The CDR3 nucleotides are TGTGCCAGCAGCGTAGGACAGGGTAAAGATGGCTACACCTTC.

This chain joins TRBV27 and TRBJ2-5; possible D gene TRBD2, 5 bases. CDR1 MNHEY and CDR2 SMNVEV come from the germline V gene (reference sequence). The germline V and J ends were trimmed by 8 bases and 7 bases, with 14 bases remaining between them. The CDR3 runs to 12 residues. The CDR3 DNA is TGTGCCAGCGGCCAATCACGGGGGACCCAGTACTTC. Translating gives CASGQSRGTQYF.

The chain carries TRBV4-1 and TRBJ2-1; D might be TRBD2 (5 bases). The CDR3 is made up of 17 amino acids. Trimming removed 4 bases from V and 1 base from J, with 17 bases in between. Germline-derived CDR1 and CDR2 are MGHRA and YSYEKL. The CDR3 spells CASSRLNTGVSYNEQFF. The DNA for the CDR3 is TGCGCCAGCAGCCGATTGAATACCGGGGTTTCCTACAATGAGCAGTTCTTC.